Listed here are 25 T cell receptor beta chains from one sample, sequenced in a study of blood T cells in healthy people across ages (dated by TCRdb to the mid-2010s). Libraries came from 5' RACE. The sequencer was an Illumina HiSeq 2500. A second PCR of roughly 7 to 11 cycles was performed with a sample-barcoded 5' primer and a J-beta primer mix. Starting from the raw public reads, TCRdb applied fastp trimming at Q25, assembled clones with MiXCR and retained in-frame beta chains. Every distinct CDR3 protein forms one entry, paired with its most common genes and DNA. Recorded for this sample are around 1,600,000 distinct CDR3 sequences; roughly 43% of them occurred a single time. The ten biggest clones cover less than 5% of the sample. The sequenced material came from blood. These receptor sequences come from a woman aged 18-30 years in good health.

The chain couples TRBV27 to TRBJ2-1; 8 bases align to TRBD1. This CDR3 is 15 amino acids long. Germline assignment: CDR1 MNHEY and CDR2 SMNVEV (reference sequence). With V trimmed by 6 bases and J by 1 base, 5 bases remained unmatched. The CDR3 bases are TGTGCCAGCAGAAGGACAGGGTTTTCCTACAATGAGCAGTTCTTC. This sequence encodes CASRRTGFSYNEQFF.

This clonotype was observed a few times. V usage is TRBV29-1 and J usage is TRBJ2-1, with 10 bases identical to TRBD2. The CDR3 is 15 amino acids. Germline assignment: CDR1 SQVTM and CDR2 ANQGSEA. V was clipped by 6 bases and J by 5 bases; unmatched bases: 10. The CDR3, as DNA: TGCAGCGTCGATATCTTGGGACTAGCGAACAATGAGCAGTTCTTC. As protein: CSVDILGLANNEQFF.

The chain is built from TRBV20-1 and TRBJ1-2; D is ambiguous. This CDR3 has 12 amino acids. V lost 4 bases and J 8 bases, leaving 14 bases between the germline ends. Germline V gene data show CDR1 as DFQATT and CDR2 as SNEGSKA (reference sequence). The CDR3 coding sequence is TGCAGTGCTATTGGCGAGAAATGGGGCTACACCTTC. Its translation: CSAIGEKWGYTF.

The chain recombines TRBV10-3 with TRBJ2-3, with 10 bases matching TRBD2. With V trimmed by 6 bases and J by 4 bases, 7 bases remained unmatched. There are 15 residues in the CDR3. Germline CDR1 and CDR2: ENHRY and SYGVKD. In DNA form, the CDR3 reads TGTGCCATCAGCCCCAGCGGGAGGGCCCCAGATACGCAGTATTTT. Translation: CAISPSGRAPDTQYF.

The CDR3 sequence: CSARNSGGAKNEQFF. The CDR3 DNA follows: TGCAGTGCTAGGAATAGCGGGGGGGCCAAAAATGAGCAGTTCTTC. This chain links TRBV20-1 with TRBJ2-1; 11 bases agree with TRBD2. CDR3 length: 15 residues. J was trimmed by 7 bases and V by 3 bases; bases with no gene match: 8. The germline CDR1 and CDR2 sequences are DFQATT and SNEGSKA (reference sequence).

This clonotype has more than one count but fewer than ten. This sequence joins TRBV12-3 or TRBV12-4 and TRBJ2-7; D not resolved. The CDR3 has 15 amino acids. V was shortened by 4 bases and J by 3 bases, with 16 bases between the two germline ends. The CDR3 sequence is CASSWAAMSGYEQYF. CDR3 DNA sequence: TGTGCCAGCAGTTGGGCCGCGATGTCGGGCTACGAGCAGTACTTC.

This clonotype was seen more than once but under ten times. The chain links TRBV20-1 to TRBJ1-2, with 9 bases identical to TRBD1. After removal of 5 bases from V and 2 bases from J, the junction contained 3 bases not matched to a gene. CDR1 DFQATT and CDR2 SNEGSKA come from the germline V gene (reference sequence). This CDR3 is 13 amino acids long. The DNA for the CDR3 is TGCAGTGCTGGCGGACAGGGGAACTATGGCTACACCTTC. As protein: CSAGGQGNYGYTF.

The gene calls are TRBV7-2 and TRBJ1-5, with D tentatively TRBD1 (5 bases). The V and J ends lost 4 bases and 11 bases respectively, with 12 bases between them. Germline lookup yields CDR1 SGHTA and CDR2 FQGNSA. This CDR3 region has 12 residues. The CDR3 nucleotides read TGTGCCAGCAGCTCTCCTGGGGGGACCCAGCATTTT. This translates into CASSSPGGTQHF. Drawing the rest from reference TRBV7-2 and TRBJ1-5, the complete variable domain is GAGVSQSPSNKVTEKGKDVELRCDPISGHTALYWYRQSLGQGLEFLIYFQGNSAPDKSGLPSDRFSAERTGGSVSTLTIQRTQQEDSAVYLCASSSPGGTQHFGDGTRLSIL.

This clonotype appeared a few times. The rearrangement links TRBV10-3 to TRBJ2-1; D uncertain. The J call could be wrong; TRBJ2-7 is a better fit for the DNA end. Germline V gene data show CDR1 as ENHRY and CDR2 as SYGVKD. The CDR3 is 16 amino acids. The CDR3 loop is CAISGGTSVGYNEQYF. The CDR3 nucleotides are TGTGCCATCAGTGGGGGAACGAGTGTGGGCTACAATGAGCAGTACTTC.

This clonotype was picked up a small number of times. V is TRBV27 and J is TRBJ2-1, with 8 bases lining up with TRBD1. This CDR3 is 14 amino acids long. From germline, CDR1 is MNHEY and CDR2 SMNVEV (reference sequence). V dropped 2 bases and J dropped 7; count of bases not matched to a gene: 4. The CDR3 reads CASSLQGATNEQFF. The CDR3 coding sequence is TGTGCCAGCAGTTTACAGGGGGCGACTAATGAGCAGTTCTTC.

This clonotype has just a few counts. The rearrangement joins TRBV10-3 to TRBJ2-7; no clear D gene. CDR1 and CDR2 from the germline V gene are ENHRY and SYGVKD. Trimming removed 6 bases from V and 6 bases from J, with 9 bases in between. The CDR3 consists of 11 residues. In DNA, the CDR3 is TGTGCCATCAGGGCCGGGTCCGAGCAGTACTTC. Its translation: CAIRAGSEQYF.

The genes are TRBV21-1 and TRBJ2-4; the D call TRBD2 from the table was never checked on the DNA. TRBV21-1 constitutes a pseudogene. CDR3 length: 20 amino acids. CDR3: CASSKARGLAGGPAKNIQYF. The CDR3 region has the DNA TGTGCCAGCAGCAAAGCGCGGGGACTAGCGGGGGGGCCAGCCAAAAACATTCAGTACTTC.

This clonotype has a handful of counts. The V and J genes are TRBV4-1 and TRBJ2-2; the D gene is possibly TRBD1 (6 bases). Germline assignment: CDR1 MGHRA and CDR2 YSYEKL. Deletions cut 3 bases from V and 7 bases from J, with 12 bases between. The CDR3 sequence is 14 residues long. CDR3 sequence: CASSQWTANGELFF. The CDR3, as DNA: TGCGCCAGCAGCCAGTGGACAGCTAACGGGGAGCTGTTTTTT.

The V and J genes are TRBV5-1 and TRBJ2-2, with D unclear. The germline V gene has CDR1 SGHRS and CDR2 YFSETQ. CDR3 size: 13 residues. V lost 0 bases, J lost 4 bases, and 4 bases lay in between. In DNA form, the CDR3 reads TGCGCCAGCAGCTTGGAAATCACCGGGGAGCTGTTTTTT. The encoded protein is CASSLEITGELFF. The full variable domain, with the rest looked up from reference TRBV5-1 and TRBJ2-2, is KAGVTQTPRYLIKTRGQQVTLSCSPISGHRSVSWYQQTPGQGLQFLFEYFSETQRNKGNFPGRFSGRQFSNSRSEMNVSTLELGDSALYLCASSLEITGELFFGEGSRLTVL.

Only a few counts were recorded for this clonotype. The chain couples TRBV6-5 to TRBJ2-5, with D unresolved. The CDR3 spans 13 residues. V was cut by 5 bases and J by 4 bases, with 11 bases left in between. Per the germline V gene, CDR1 is MNHEY and CDR2 is SVGAGI. CDR3 protein: CASSPHLLETQYF. CDR3 in DNA: TGTGCCAGCAGTCCCCACCTCCTAGAGACCCAGTACTTC.

The chain carries TRBV20-1 and TRBJ2-3; D perhaps matches TRBD2 (5 bases). V lost 7 bases, J lost 6 bases, and 11 bases lay in between. Germline V gene sequence: CDR1 DFQATT, CDR2 SNEGSKA (reference sequence). The length of the CDR3 is 11 residues. The CDR3 protein is CSGKRRDTQYF. CDR3 in DNA: TGCAGTGGAAAACGGAGGGATACGCAGTATTTT.

The chain couples TRBV7-9 to TRBJ2-5; D is unresolved. This CDR3 has 14 residues. CDR1 SEHNR and CDR2 FQNEAQ come from the germline V gene (reference sequence). V gave up 3 bases and J gave up 1 base, with 9 bases separating them. CDR3: CASSFTSFQETQYF. The CDR3 DNA sequence: TGTGCCAGCAGCTTCACGTCCTTCCAAGAGACCCAGTACTTC.

This clonotype was observed a few times. V is TRBV20-1 and J is TRBJ1-1; D gene uncertain. Germline values: CDR1 DFQATT, CDR2 SNEGSKA (reference sequence). The CDR3 loop spans 14 amino acids. Trimming removed 2 bases from V and 0 bases from J, with 10 bases in between. The CDR3 loop reads CSARIPWVNTEAFF. Written as DNA, the CDR3 is TGCAGTGCTAGAATCCCCTGGGTGAACACTGAAGCTTTCTTT.

J is TRBJ2-2 and V is TRBV29-1; 7 nucleotides align to TRBD2. The ends lost 6 bases at V and 2 bases at J; junction bases unmatched: 6. The germline V gene has CDR1 SQVTM and CDR2 ANQGSEA. This CDR3 is 14 amino acids long. The CDR3 nucleotides read TGCAGCGTCGGGGGACTAATAAACACCGGGGAGCTGTTTTTT. Amino acids: CSVGGLINTGELFF.

V is TRBV4-3 and J is TRBJ1-4; D not certain. Germline V CDR1 and CDR2: LGHNA, YSLEER. The V gene lost 1 base and the J gene lost 4 bases, with 10 bases spanning the gap. CDR3 length: 15 amino acids. The CDR3 DNA follows: TGCGCCAGCAGCCAAGCCCGGGCCGATAATGAAAAACTGTTTTTT. Its translation: CASSQARADNEKLFF.

This clonotype has only a few counts. The rearrangement links TRBV20-1 to TRBJ1-1; no reliable D call. This CDR3 comprises 12 residues. With 3 bases removed from V and 10 bases from J, the gap between germline ends came to 15 bases. CDR1 and CDR2 (germline): DFQATT, SNEGSKA (reference sequence). CDR3 coding DNA: TGCAGTGCTAGCGTTCTCCGGGCCCCAGCTTTCTTT. Translated, it gives CSASVLRAPAFF.

This chain connects TRBV5-1 to TRBJ2-1; 7 bases line up with TRBD2. The germline CDR1 and CDR2 sequences are SGHRS and YFSETQ. J lost 3 bases, V lost 5 bases, and 8 bases had no gene match. The CDR3 is 15 amino acids. CDR3 in amino acids: CASSRLAEIYNEQFF. The CDR3 DNA follows: TGCGCCAGCAGTAGGCTAGCGGAAATCTACAATGAGCAGTTCTTC. Full variable domain (remainder filled in from reference TRBV5-1 and TRBJ2-1): KAGVTQTPRYLIKTRGQQVTLSCSPISGHRSVSWYQQTPGQGLQFLFEYFSETQRNKGNFPGRFSGRQFSNSRSEMNVSTLELGDSALYLCASSRLAEIYNEQFFGPGTRLTVL.

DNA of the CDR3: TGTGCCAGCAGCGGGCAGGGCCTGGAGGGCTACACCTTC. This codes for CASSGQGLEGYTF. The chain carries TRBV13 and TRBJ1-2, with D tentatively TRBD1 (5 bases). The CDR3 totals 13 residues. The ends were cut back, 5 bases at V and 8 bases at J, with 15 bases in the middle. Germline loops: CDR1 PRHDT, CDR2 FYEKMQ (reference sequence).

This clonotype was seen only a few times. The V call is TRBV24-1, the J call TRBJ2-1; either TRBD1 or TRBD2 may fit D (5 bases each). Per the germline V gene, CDR1 is KGHDR and CDR2 is SFDVKD. The CDR3 spans 13 residues. V was pared by 7 bases and J by 8 bases, with 14 bases between. CDR3 in amino acids: CATRGTLHDEQFF. The DNA of the CDR3 is TGTGCCACCAGGGGGACCTTACACGATGAGCAGTTCTTC.

This clonotype has just a few counts. The chain carries TRBV29-1 and TRBJ1-1, with 10 positions matching TRBD1. The CDR3 covers 13 residues. Germline CDR1 and CDR2: SQVTM and ANQGSEA. The J segment lost 5 bases and the V segment lost 6 bases, leaving 6 bases of the junction unmatched. The CDR3 DNA reads as TGCAGCGTCGACAGGGGGCAAGGGACTGAAGCTTTCTTT. This translates into CSVDRGQGTEAFF. Filled out from reference TRBV29-1 and TRBJ1-1, the complete variable domain reads SAVISQKPSRDICQRGTSLTIQCQVDSQVTMMFWYRQQPGQSLTLIATANQGSEATYESGFVIDKFPISRPNLTFSTLTVSNMSPEDSSIYLCSVDRGQGTEAFFGQGTRLTVV.